This T cell receptor (beta chain) is from a study of CD8+ T cells in alopecia areata (dated by TCRdb to the late 2010s). Regarding the complete study: The treated patients, all with moderate-to-severe alopecia areata, were enrolled in an open-label pilot trial of oral tofacitinib given at 5 to 10 mg twice daily. Tofacitinib was administered for 6 to 18 months, and 6 months of follow-up off drug were then conducted to assess delayed response and recurrence. Disease severity in treated patients was measured with the SALT score, which quantifies the percentage of affected scalp surface area. High-throughput TCRbeta sequencing was used to examine T cell clonal expansion in alopecia areata in both the C3H/HeJ mouse model and human patients. Human TCRbeta sequencing covered scalp tissue and sorted CD4+ and CD8+ peripheral blood T cells from patchy and totalis/universalis alopecia areata patients and healthy controls. Biopsies were taken from tofacitinib-treated patients at baseline and again at 4 and 24 weeks into treatment, and several of those patients also had a later scalp biopsy. Scalp clonality was compared across normal scalp (n=4), patchy alopecia areata scalp (n=8), and alopecia totalis/universalis scalp (n=8). RNA was obtained with the PAXgene miRNA kit for fixed scalp, the miRNeasy kit for PBMCs, and the RNeasy kit for mouse skin. TCRbeta CDR3 regions were amplified by immunoSEQ multiplex PCR with 35 Vbeta forward and 13 Jbeta reverse primers. General findings and caveats noted by the study authors: Compared with normal scalp, lesional scalp, particularly in alopecia totalis/universalis, had higher clonality and more expanded CD8+ clones, which suggests antigenic drive. Tofacitinib significantly lowered scalp clonality and the number of expanded CD8+ clones among the top 100 scalp clones. During tofacitinib treatment, many expanded lesional clones remained in scalp and blood, and this persistence may partly explain relapse after treatment is stopped. Resident alphabeta T cells in normal human skin are also sequenced, complicating scalp TCR repertoire analysis, unlike mouse skin dominated by gammadelta T cells. Because the treated cohort was small and included a single nonresponder, larger studies are needed to assess links between baseline CD8+ expansion and response. Shared TCR sequences between patients were less evident than in mice, which may be partly attributable to HLA diversity in the patient population.

The time point label here, explained by the study, means: more than three weeks on oral tofacitinib. The sample's treatment or condition label, in plain terms: oral pan-JAK inhibitor, 5-10 mg twice daily. Lesional scalp punch biopsies and peripheral blood were obtained from alopecia areata patients. PBMCs were isolated by density centrifugation and stained for CD3, CD4 and CD8, and CD4+ and CD8+ T cells were sorted on a FACSAria. About this clone itself: Its antigen is currently not known. Base qualities are not recorded, but no much larger clone differs from it by a single base.

For CDR1 and CDR2, the germline V gene lists SGHTA and FQGNSA. Trimming leaves V shorter by 1 base and J shorter by 5 bases, with the junction holding 8 bases beyond the gene matches. The CDR3 measures 16 amino acids from cysteine to phenylalanine. Only the CDR3 region is kept as DNA, spanning 48 bases read in frame from base 1. Receptor amplification or capture employed the immunoSEQ multiplex PCR assay. For TCR sequencing, RNA was extracted from every sample and reverse transcribed into cDNA to serve as template. First-strand cDNA was synthesized using SuperScript III with a 2:1 mix of oligo-dT and random hexamers. A synthetic immune receptor repertoire was used to gauge amplification bias, and whatever bias remained was removed computationally. The authors processed their data as follows. Raw reads were preprocessed to remove errors, and CDR3 was defined according to IMGT conventions as the region from the conserved cysteine to phenylalanine. Clonality was calculated as 1 minus Shannon entropy normalized by log2 of the number of productive unique TCRs. Scalp TCRbeta sequences were cross-referenced with sorted blood CD4 and CD8 repertoires so that the CD4 or CD8 identity of scalp clones could be inferred. TCRdb re-hosts the immuneACCESS table, in-frame sequences only. Its copies lack some clones; in the studies checked, an unresolved V gene accounts for under half of them, and the cause for the rest is not known. The V and J calls and the clone size are those of that table, but D and trimming were determined from the DNA. This sample is represented by 70,000 or so clones; roughly 30% of them were singletons. Just under 15% of the sample is held by the ten biggest clonotypes.

This receptor was taken from a human donor with alopecia areata. This chain is built from TRBV7-2 and TRBJ2-7; 10 central nucleotides agree with TRBD2. Sequencing was performed on CD8+ T cells sorted from blood, taken at week 4, from a patient treated with tofacitinib. The base sequence is TGTGCCAGCAGCTTAGAGCGTCTAGCGGGAGTACACGAGCAGTACTTC. Its protein reads: CASSLERLAGVHEQYF.